Listed below are T cell receptor beta chains from one sample, sequenced in a study of Graves' ophthalmopathy and Graves' hyperthyroidism. TCRdb recomputed calls from the multiplex PCR reads with MiXCR, one row per CDR3 protein. The sample contains under 800,000 distinct CDR3 sequences, 22% of which appear only once. Sequenced material: peripheral blood. Source of these receptors: a woman aged 18-29 years with stable Graves' hyperthyroidism. Some clones in this sample may be carry-over from other donors' samples. The CDR3 runs from the conserved cysteine through the conserved F or W. D genes are given only for firm matches. Rows give clone size only sometimes, using once, few, many, or a class for an expanded clone.

>TRBV28|few|-|TRBJ2-7
TGTGCCAGCAGTTTCAGGCAGCCCCCCTACGAGCAGTACTTC
CASSFRQPPYEQYF
>TRBV28|many|-|TRBJ1-2
TGTGCCAGCAGTATGGGCAGAAGAGTTGGCTACACCTTC
CASSMGRRVGYTF
>TRBV9|-|-|TRBJ2-5
TGTGCCAGCAGCGTAGGAGGCTGGGGGCCCCCTGCAACCCAGTACTTC
CASSVGGWGPPATQYF
>TRBV27|many|-|TRBJ1-3
TGTGCCAGCAGTTTATCGAGGGGGGGCTCTGGAAACACCATATATTTT
CASSLSRGGSGNTIYF
>TRBV7-3|-|-|TRBJ2-2
TGTGCCAGCAGCTGGAAGGGGGGTGAGGTGGTGAACACCGGGGAGCTGTTTTTT
CASSWKGGEVVNTGELFF
>TRBV12-5|-|-|TRBJ1-3
TGTGCTAGTGGTTTGGACCGAACAGGGAGCAACACCATATATTTT
CASGLDRTGSNTIYF
>TRBV6-1|many|-|TRBJ2-2
TGTGCCAGCAGTGAAGCAGGGGACATCCGGGAGCTGTTTTTT
CASSEAGDIRELFF
>TRBV10-3|-|-|TRBJ2-7
TGTGCCTTCAGTCCCGACCGAACCTACGAGCAGTACTTC
CAFSPDRTYEQYF
>TRBV29-1|-|-|TRBJ2-7
TGCAGCGTCCGGGTCATAAAATACGAGCAGTACTTC
CSVRVIKYEQYF
>TRBV6-5|many|TRBD1|TRBJ2-2
TGTGCCACCCGACAGGGGAACACCGGGGAGCTGTTTTTT
CATRQGNTGELFF
>TRBV29-1|many|-|TRBJ2-7
TGCAGCGTTGGGGGGGGCGGAACCTACGAGCAGTACTTC
CSVGGGGTYEQYF
>TRBV4-1|many|-|TRBJ2-5
TGCGCCAGCAGCCAAAAGGGTATCCAAGAGACCCAGTACTTC
CASSQKGIQETQYF
>TRBV9|-|-|TRBJ2-1
TGTGCCAGCAGCGTAGGTTCCATCTCCTACAATGAGCAGTTCTTC
CASSVGSISYNEQFF
>TRBV4-1|few|-|TRBJ2-5
TGCGCCAGCAGCCAAGATTCTAGGCAGCGGGAGACCCAGTACTTC
CASSQDSRQRETQYF
>TRBV12-3/TRBV12-4|-|TRBD2|TRBJ2-7
TGTGCCAGCGGACTAGACAGCCACTCCTACGAGCAGTACTTC
CASGLDSHSYEQYF
>TRBV2|many|-|TRBJ2-7
TGTGCCAGCAGTGAGGACAGCGAGCAGTACTTC
CASSEDSEQYF
>TRBV9|many|-|TRBJ2-7
TGTGCCAGCAGCCCTCTCGGTACCGGGACACAGAGCTACGAGCAGTACTTC
CASSPLGTGTQSYEQYF
>TRBV3-1|many|-|TRBJ1-2
TGTGCCAGCAGCCCAGGGCTCGGCTACACCTTC
CASSPGLGYTF
>TRBV6-1|many|-|TRBJ2-7
TGTGCCAGCAGTGAAGAGGGCAGCTCCTACGAGCAGTACTTC
CASSEEGSSYEQYF
>TRBV5-1|few|-|TRBJ2-5
TGCGCCAGCAGCTTGTTGGGGAACCAGCAAGAGACCCAGTACTTC
CASSLLGNQQETQYF
>TRBV27|many|-|TRBJ1-1
TGTGCCAGCCGCCTGACAGTCCCATTGAACACTGAAGCTTTCTTT
CASRLTVPLNTEAFF
>TRBV12-3/TRBV12-4|-|-|TRBJ1-5
TGTGCCAGCAGTTCGTCGACACCCCAGCCCCAGCATTTT
CASSSSTPQPQHF
>TRBV6-2/TRBV6-3|few|-|TRBJ2-2
TGTGCCAGCAGTCACTCGGCTGGGCCGGGCACCGGGGAGCTGTTTTTT
CASSHSAGPGTGELFF
>TRBV6-5|many|-|TRBJ2-6
TGTGCCAGCAGCAGGGCAAGCGGGGCCAACGTCCTGACTTTC
CASSRASGANVLTF
>TRBV20-1|many|TRBD2|TRBJ2-7
TGCAGTGCTAGAGTTACACCGGGACTAGCGGGAGAGAAAATTATTCTTTACGAGCAGTACTTC
CSARVTPGLAGEKIILYEQYF
>TRBV7-8|-|-|TRBJ1-2
TGTGCCAGCAGCTTAGGAGGTGGTGTGACAGGCGACTATGGCTACACCTTC
CASSLGGGVTGDYGYTF